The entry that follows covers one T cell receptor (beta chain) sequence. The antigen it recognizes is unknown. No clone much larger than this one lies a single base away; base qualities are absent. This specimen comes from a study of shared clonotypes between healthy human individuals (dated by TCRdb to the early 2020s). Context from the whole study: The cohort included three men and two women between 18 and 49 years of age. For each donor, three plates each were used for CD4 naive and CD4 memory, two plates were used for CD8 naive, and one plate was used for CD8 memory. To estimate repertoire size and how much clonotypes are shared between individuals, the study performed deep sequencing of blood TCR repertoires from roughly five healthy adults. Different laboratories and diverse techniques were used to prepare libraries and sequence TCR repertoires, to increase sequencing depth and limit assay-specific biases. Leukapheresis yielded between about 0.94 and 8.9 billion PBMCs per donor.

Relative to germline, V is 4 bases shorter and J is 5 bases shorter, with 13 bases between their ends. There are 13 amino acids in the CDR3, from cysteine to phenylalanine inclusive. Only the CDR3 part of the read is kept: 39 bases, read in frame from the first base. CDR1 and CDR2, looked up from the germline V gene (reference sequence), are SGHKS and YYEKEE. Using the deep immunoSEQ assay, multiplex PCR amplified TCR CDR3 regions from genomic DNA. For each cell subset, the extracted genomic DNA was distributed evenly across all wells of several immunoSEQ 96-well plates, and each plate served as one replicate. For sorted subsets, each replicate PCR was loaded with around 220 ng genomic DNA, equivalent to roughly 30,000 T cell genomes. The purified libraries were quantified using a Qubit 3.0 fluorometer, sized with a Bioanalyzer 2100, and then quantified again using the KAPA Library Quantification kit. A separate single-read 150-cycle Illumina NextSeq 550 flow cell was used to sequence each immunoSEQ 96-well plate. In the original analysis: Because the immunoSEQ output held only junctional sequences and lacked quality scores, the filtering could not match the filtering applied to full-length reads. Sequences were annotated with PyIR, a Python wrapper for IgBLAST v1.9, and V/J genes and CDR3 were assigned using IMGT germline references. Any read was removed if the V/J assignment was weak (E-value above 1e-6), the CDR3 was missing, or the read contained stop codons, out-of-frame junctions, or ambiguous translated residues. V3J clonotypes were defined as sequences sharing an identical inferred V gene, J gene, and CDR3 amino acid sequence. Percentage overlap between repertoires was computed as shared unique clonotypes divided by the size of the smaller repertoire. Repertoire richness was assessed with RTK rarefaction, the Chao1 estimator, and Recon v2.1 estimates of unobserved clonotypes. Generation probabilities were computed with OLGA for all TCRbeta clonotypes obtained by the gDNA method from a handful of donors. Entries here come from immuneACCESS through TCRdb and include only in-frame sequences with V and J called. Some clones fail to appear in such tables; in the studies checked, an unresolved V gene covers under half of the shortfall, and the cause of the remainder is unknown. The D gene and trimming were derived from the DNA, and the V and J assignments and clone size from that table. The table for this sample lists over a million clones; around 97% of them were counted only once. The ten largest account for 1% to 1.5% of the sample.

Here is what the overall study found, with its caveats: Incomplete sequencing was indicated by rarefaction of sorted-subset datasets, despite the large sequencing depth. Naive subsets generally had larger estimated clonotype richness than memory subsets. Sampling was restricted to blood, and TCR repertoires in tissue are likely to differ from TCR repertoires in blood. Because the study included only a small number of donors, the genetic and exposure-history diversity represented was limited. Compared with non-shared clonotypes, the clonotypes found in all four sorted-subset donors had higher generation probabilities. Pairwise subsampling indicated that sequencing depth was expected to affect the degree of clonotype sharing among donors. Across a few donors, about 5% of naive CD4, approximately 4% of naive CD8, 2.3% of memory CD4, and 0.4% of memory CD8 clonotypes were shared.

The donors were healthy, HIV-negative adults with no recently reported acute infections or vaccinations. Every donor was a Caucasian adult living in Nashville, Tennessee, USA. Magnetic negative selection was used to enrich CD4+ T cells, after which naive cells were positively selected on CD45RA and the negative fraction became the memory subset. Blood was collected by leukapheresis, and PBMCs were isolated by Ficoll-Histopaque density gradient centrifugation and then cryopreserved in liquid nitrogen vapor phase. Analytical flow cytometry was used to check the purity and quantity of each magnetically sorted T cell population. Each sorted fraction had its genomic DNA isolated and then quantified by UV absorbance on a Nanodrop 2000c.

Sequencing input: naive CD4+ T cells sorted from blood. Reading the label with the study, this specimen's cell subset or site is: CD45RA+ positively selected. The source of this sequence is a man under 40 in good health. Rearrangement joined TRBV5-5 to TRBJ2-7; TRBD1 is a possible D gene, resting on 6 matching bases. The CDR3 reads CASSQGRSNEQYF. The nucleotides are TGTGCCAGCAGCCAGGGGAGATCTAACGAGCAGTACTTC.